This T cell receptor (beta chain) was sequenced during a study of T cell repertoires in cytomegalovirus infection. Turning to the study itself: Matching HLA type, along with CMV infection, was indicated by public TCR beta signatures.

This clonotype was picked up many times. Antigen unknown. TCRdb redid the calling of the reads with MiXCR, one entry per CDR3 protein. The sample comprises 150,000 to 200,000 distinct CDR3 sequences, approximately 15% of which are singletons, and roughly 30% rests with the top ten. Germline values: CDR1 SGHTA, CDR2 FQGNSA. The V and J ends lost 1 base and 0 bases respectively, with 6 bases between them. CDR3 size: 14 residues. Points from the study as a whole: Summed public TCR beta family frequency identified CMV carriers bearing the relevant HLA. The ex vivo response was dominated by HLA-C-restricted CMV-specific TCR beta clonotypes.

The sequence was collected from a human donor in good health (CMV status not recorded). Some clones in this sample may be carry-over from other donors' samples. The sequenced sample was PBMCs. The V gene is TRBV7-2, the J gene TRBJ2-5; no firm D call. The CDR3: CASSLVVNQETQYF. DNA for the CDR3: TGTGCCAGCAGCTTAGTAGTAAACCAAGAGACCCAGTACTTC.